This T cell receptor (beta chain) comes out of a study of tumor and adjacent non-tumor tissue in lung cancer. The study, taken as a whole, reports: Patients with more diverse tumor TCRs had worse survival.

This sample's RNA came from whole unsorted tissue. Germline-derived CDR1 and CDR2 are LGHNT and FRNRAP. The CDR3 contains 13 residues. A word on this clonotype: Its antigen is undetermined. A read error may explain this, as a much larger clone is one base away.

A modified ARM-PCR protocol with three rounds of nested PCR amplified TCRbeta. TCRdb independently ran MiXCR on the multiplex PCR reads; one entry per CDR3 protein. The repertoire holds more than 95,000 distinct CDR3 sequences, with around three fifths as singletons. The TCR was taken from a man aged 25-40 years with non-small cell lung cancer. Specimen: lung tumor tissue. This sequence joins TRBV12-5 and TRBJ2-2; no definite D call. The CDR3 here is CASSLDVSGELFF. The CDR3 DNA sequence: TGTGCTAGTAGTTTGGATGTTTCCGGGGAGCTGTTTTTT.